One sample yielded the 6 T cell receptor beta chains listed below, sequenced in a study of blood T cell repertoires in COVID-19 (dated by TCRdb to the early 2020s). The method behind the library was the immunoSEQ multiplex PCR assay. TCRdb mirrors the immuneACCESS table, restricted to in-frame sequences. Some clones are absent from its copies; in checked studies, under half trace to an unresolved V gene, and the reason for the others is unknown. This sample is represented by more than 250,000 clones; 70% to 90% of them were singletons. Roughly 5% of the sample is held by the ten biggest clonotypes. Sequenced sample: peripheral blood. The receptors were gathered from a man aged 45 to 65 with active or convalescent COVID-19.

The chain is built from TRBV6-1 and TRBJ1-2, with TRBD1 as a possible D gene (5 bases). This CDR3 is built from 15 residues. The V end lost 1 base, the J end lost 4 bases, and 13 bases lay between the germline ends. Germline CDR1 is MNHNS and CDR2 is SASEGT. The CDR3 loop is CASSEVGGLSYGYTF. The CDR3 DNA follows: TGTGCCAGCAGTGAAGTGGGGGGACTGAGCTATGGCTACACCTTC.

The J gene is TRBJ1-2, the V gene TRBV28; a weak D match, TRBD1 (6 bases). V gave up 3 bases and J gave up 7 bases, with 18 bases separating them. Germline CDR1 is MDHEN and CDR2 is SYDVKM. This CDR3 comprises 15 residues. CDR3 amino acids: CASSFTRQAWGGYTF. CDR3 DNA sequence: TGTGCCAGCAGTTTTACAAGACAGGCCTGGGGTGGCTACACCTTC.

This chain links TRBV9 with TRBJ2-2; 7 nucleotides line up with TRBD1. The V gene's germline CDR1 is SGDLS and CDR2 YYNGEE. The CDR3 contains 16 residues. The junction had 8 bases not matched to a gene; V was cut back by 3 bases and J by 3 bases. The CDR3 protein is CASSGGRDSYTGELFF. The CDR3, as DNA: TGTGCCAGCAGCGGAGGCCGGGACAGCTACACCGGGGAGCTGTTTTTT.

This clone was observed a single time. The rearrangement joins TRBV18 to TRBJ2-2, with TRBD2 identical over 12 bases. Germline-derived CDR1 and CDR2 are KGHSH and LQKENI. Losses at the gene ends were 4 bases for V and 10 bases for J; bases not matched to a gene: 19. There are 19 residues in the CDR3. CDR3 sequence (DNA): TGTGCCAGCTCACGCTCCCTGCCCACTAGCGGGAGGCCACTCCTGGAGCTGTTTTTT. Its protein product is CASSRSLPTSGRPLLELFF. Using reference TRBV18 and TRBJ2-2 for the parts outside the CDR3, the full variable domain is NAGVMQNPRHLVRRRGQEARLRCSPMKGHSHVYWYRQLPEEGLKFMVYLQKENIIDESGMPKERFSAEFPKEGPSILRIQQVVRGDSAAYFCASSRSLPTSGRPLLELFFGEGSRLTVL.

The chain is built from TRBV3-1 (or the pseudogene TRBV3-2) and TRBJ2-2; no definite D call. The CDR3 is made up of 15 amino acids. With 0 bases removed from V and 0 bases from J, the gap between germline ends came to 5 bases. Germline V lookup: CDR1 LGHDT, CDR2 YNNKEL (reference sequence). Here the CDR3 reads CASSQDSANTGELFF. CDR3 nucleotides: TGTGCCAGCAGCCAAGACAGCGCGAACACCGGGGAGCTGTTTTTT.

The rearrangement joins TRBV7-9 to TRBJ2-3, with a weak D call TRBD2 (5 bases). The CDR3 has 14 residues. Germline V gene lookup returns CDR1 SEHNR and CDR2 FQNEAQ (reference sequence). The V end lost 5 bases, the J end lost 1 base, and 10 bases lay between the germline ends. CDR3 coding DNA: TGTGCCAGCAGCCCGAGGACTCGCACAGATACGCAGTATTTT. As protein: CASSPRTRTDTQYF.